These T cell receptor beta chains were read from a single sample in a study of cytomegalovirus exposure and HLA in healthy donors. TCRdb's copy holds only in-frame clones and misses some; the assay was immunoSEQ multiplex PCR. The sample yields about 110,000 clones, around 72% seen once. The sample was PBMCs. Receptors originate from a middle-aged woman in good health and CMV-seropositive. CDR3s leave out the opening cysteine and the closing phenylalanine or tryptophan. The D gene is left open where the match is weak.

>TRBV7-2|.|TRBJ1-1
ASSFSENTEAF
>TRBV5-6|.|TRBJ1-6
ASSPLGQGLNSPLH
>TRBV9|TRBD2|TRBJ2-7
ASSQAGLGEQY
>TRBV27|.|TRBJ1-2
ASSQRPDYGYT
>TRBV6-5|TRBD1|TRBJ2-7
ASSPRQGSSYEQY
>TRBV9|TRBD1|TRBJ2-7
ASSVDGQGLDEQY
>TRBV6-5|TRBD1|TRBJ1-2
ASSPWGQGDYGYT
>TRBV28|.|TRBJ1-4
ASSSGEKLF
>TRBV7-8|.|TRBJ2-3
ASSSYRGTDTQY
>TRBV11-2|TRBD1|TRBJ2-6
ASSLGTGNANVLT
>TRBV6-5|.|TRBJ2-3
ASGRDSTDTQY
>TRBV15|.|TRBJ1-1
ATSRDYGGAF
>TRBV6-5|TRBD1|TRBJ2-1
ASSRQGSYNEQF
>TRBV5-4|TRBD1|TRBJ2-2
ASSPRTGANTGELF
>TRBV5-6|TRBD1|TRBJ1-1
ASSLGPGGGNTEAF
>TRBV11-3|.|TRBJ2-7
ASSLGGRYEQY
>TRBV7-9|TRBD2|TRBJ2-3
ASSGGGSGAQY
>TRBV5-1|.|TRBJ1-2
ASRVGGALDYGYT
>TRBV7-9|.|TRBJ2-5
ASSPRMSSRQETQY
>TRBV4-1|TRBD2|TRBJ2-1
ASSGLAGYNEQF